Following are 19 T cell receptor beta chains from one sample sequenced in a study of T cells in localized non-small cell lung cancer. Sequencing was performed with immunoSEQ multiplex PCR; in TCRdb, only in-frame clones are kept and a portion is missing. This table holds about 26,000 clones, roughly nine tenths found once. The source was peripheral blood, collected before any cancer treatment. Receptor source: a female donor older than 55 with stage II squamous cell lung carcinoma.

The V and J genes are TRBV27 and TRBJ2-7; TRBD1 agrees at 9 bases. Unmatched junction bases numbered 6, after V lost 5 bases and J lost 1 base. The germline V gene has CDR1 MNHEY and CDR2 SMNVEV (reference sequence). There are 15 residues in the CDR3. The CDR3 sequence: CASSPRDRESYEQYF. The CDR3 coding sequence is TGTGCCAGCAGTCCCAGGGACAGGGAGTCCTACGAGCAGTACTTC.

CDR3: CASSLGGARMYEQYF. CDR3 DNA sequence: TGTGCCAGCAGCTTAGGGGGGGCCCGAATGTACGAGCAGTACTTC. This chain uses TRBV7-2 with TRBJ2-7, with D perhaps TRBD1 or TRBD2 (6 bases each). CDR3 size: 15 residues. The V and J ends lost 1 base and 4 bases respectively, with 14 bases between them. The germline CDR1 and CDR2 sequences are SGHTA and FQGNSA.

This clone has just one count. The V gene is TRBV7-2, the J gene TRBJ2-3; possible D gene TRBD1, 7 bases. CDR1 is SGHTA, CDR2 FQGNSA, per germline. The CDR3 totals 14 residues. The V gene lost 5 bases and the J gene lost 5 bases, with 14 bases spanning the gap. Written as DNA, the CDR3 is TGTGCCAGCAGCCGGGGGCAGGGGGTAGATACGCAGTATTTT. This sequence encodes CASSRGQGVDTQYF.

This chain uses TRBV27 with TRBJ2-7; D is unclear. This CDR3 spans 11 amino acids. The V end lost 5 bases, the J end lost 2 bases, and 4 bases lay between the germline ends. Germline CDR1 MNHEY, CDR2 SMNVEV (reference sequence). The CDR3 here is CASSRTYEQYF. The CDR3 DNA reads as TGTGCCAGCAGTAGGACCTACGAGCAGTACTTC.

V and J are TRBV27 and TRBJ1-2; no definite D call. This CDR3 comprises 16 residues. Germline lookup yields CDR1 MNHEY and CDR2 SMNVEV (reference sequence). Trimming removed 3 bases from V and 0 bases from J, with 14 bases in between. In DNA, the CDR3 is TGTGCCAGCAGTTTGAGCCTCGGAGGAGCTAACTATGGCTACACCTTC. As protein: CASSLSLGGANYGYTF.

J is TRBJ2-1 and V is TRBV5-8; 7 nucleotides match TRBD2. This CDR3 has 15 residues. Losses at the gene ends were 0 bases for V and 7 bases for J; bases not matched to a gene: 7. Germline V gene lookup returns CDR1 SGHTS and CDR2 YDEGEE. This CDR3 reads CASSLAGEGWNEQFF. DNA for the CDR3: TGTGCCAGCAGCTTGGCCGGGGAGGGTTGGAATGAGCAGTTCTTC.

The chain combines TRBV18 with TRBJ1-2; 8 bases line up with TRBD1. CDR3 length: 15 amino acids. Germline-derived CDR1 and CDR2 are KGHSH and LQKENI. V trimming: 0 bases; J trimming: 2 bases; junction bases outside the gene matches: 2. The CDR3 DNA is TGTGCCAGCTCACCACCTAACAGGGGGAACTATGGCTACACCTTC. It encodes CASSPPNRGNYGYTF.

The rearrangement uses TRBV27 and TRBJ1-1; 7 bases are shared with TRBD1. V dropped 6 bases and J dropped 3; count of bases not matched to a gene: 7. CDR1 and CDR2 (germline): MNHEY, SMNVEV (reference sequence). This CDR3 region has 14 residues. The CDR3 protein is CASRETGRDTEAFF. DNA of the CDR3: TGTGCCAGCAGGGAGACAGGGCGGGACACTGAAGCTTTCTTT.

The chain has TRBV6-5 and TRBJ2-7; 7 nucleotides match TRBD1. Germline trimming cut 4 bases from V and 2 bases from J; bases unmatched to any gene: 5. The CDR3 is made up of 14 amino acids. Germline V gives CDR1 MNHEY, CDR2 SVGAGI. For the CDR3, the DNA is TGTGCCAGCAGTTCGCCGGGACAGACCTACGAGCAGTACTTC. Its protein is CASSSPGQTYEQYF.

The chain couples TRBV7-9 to TRBJ2-5; D tentatively fits TRBD1 or TRBD2 (5 bases each). The CDR3 is 14 amino acids. V lost 7 bases, J lost 4 bases, and 16 bases lay in between. Germline CDR1 is SEHNR and CDR2 is FQNEAQ (reference sequence). In nucleotides, the CDR3 is TGTGCCAGCACCCGTGTCGGGGCTGGAGAGACCCAGTACTTC. It encodes CASTRVGAGETQYF.

CDR3 bases: TGTGCTAGTGGTTTTCGACTAGCGGGGATCGGGGAGCTGTTTTTT. Residues: CASGFRLAGIGELFF. The genes are TRBV12-5 and TRBJ2-2; TRBD2 matches 11 bases. The CDR3 is made up of 15 amino acids. Germline trimming cut 3 bases from V and 7 bases from J; bases unmatched to any gene: 4. CDR1 LGHNT and CDR2 FRNRAP come from the germline V gene.

The chain links TRBV7-7 to TRBJ2-3, with D perhaps TRBD2 (6 bases). V shed 5 bases and J shed 4 bases, with 13 bases lying between them. The CDR3 contains 14 residues. Germline CDR1 and CDR2: SSHAT and FNYEAQ (reference sequence). The DNA for the CDR3 is TGTGCCAGCAGCCTCCGCCGGGACTCAGATACGCAGTATTTT. This encodes CASSLRRDSDTQYF.

This rearrangement joins TRBV5-5 to TRBJ2-1; possible D gene TRBD1, 5 bases. Trimming removed 1 base from V and 7 bases from J, with 12 bases in between. The CDR3 extends over 14 amino acids. The germline V gene has CDR1 SGHKS and CDR2 YYEKEE (reference sequence). CDR3 residues: CASSLTGLGNEQFF. The CDR3 bases are TGTGCCAGCAGCTTGACAGGATTAGGGAATGAGCAGTTCTTC.

The J gene is TRBJ2-7, the V gene TRBV27, with D maybe TRBD2 (5 bases). V was clipped by 5 bases and J by 2 bases, with 13 bases between them. Germline CDR1 and CDR2: MNHEY and SMNVEV (reference sequence). This CDR3 has 14 amino acids. The CDR3 nucleotides are TGTGCCAGCAGTCCGACCGGGGTTCCCTACGAGCAGTACTTC. Residues: CASSPTGVPYEQYF.

CDR3 sequence reads: CAIGGGPGSYNEQFF. CDR3 DNA sequence: TGTGCCATCGGGGGGGGACCGGGCTCCTACAATGAGCAGTTCTTC. This sequence joins TRBV10-3 and TRBJ2-1; 7 bases match TRBD2. The CDR3 has 15 residues. With 8 bases clipped from V and 0 bases from J, the junction kept 7 bases outside the gene matches. Germline loops: CDR1 ENHRY, CDR2 SYGVKD.

The gene calls are TRBV6-5 and TRBJ2-4; D tentatively fits TRBD1 or TRBD2 (5 bases each). Looked up from germline, CDR1 is MNHEY and CDR2 is SVGAGI. V lost 5 bases and J 6 bases, leaving 17 bases between the germline ends. The CDR3 is 15 amino acids. In DNA form, the CDR3 reads TGTGCCAGCAGTCCCGATTTTTGGGGGAGAAACATTCAGTACTTC. Translating it yields CASSPDFWGRNIQYF.

The rearrangement uses TRBV6-1 and TRBJ1-4, with a possible D match to TRBD1 (6 bases). The CDR3 is 15 residues long. V lost 5 bases and J lost 4, with 14 bases in between. The germline gives CDR1 MNHNS, CDR2 SASEGT. The CDR3 DNA reads TGTGCCAGCAGTAGAAACAGGGACTATAATGAAAAACTGTTTTTT. Protein: CASSRNRDYNEKLFF.

The chain is built from TRBV28 and TRBJ2-7, with a possible D match to TRBD1 (5 bases). The length of the CDR3 is 13 residues. Germline assignment: CDR1 MDHEN and CDR2 SYDVKM. DNA of the CDR3: TGTGCTTGGGGCAGACCCGGTTTCTACGAGCAGTACTTC. Translating it yields CAWGRPGFYEQYF. The complete variable domain, with remaining parts taken from reference TRBV28 and TRBJ2-7, reads DVKVTQSSRYLVKRTGEKVFLECVQDMDHENMFWYRQDPGLGLRLIYFSYDVKMKEKGDIPEGYSVSREKKERFSLILESASTNQTSMYLCAWGRPGFYEQYFGPGTRLTVT.

The chain recombines TRBV6-5 with TRBJ2-3; D ambiguous. V was clipped by 7 bases and J by 2 bases, with 13 bases between them. The CDR3 contains 14 residues. CDR1 is MNHEY and CDR2 is SVGAGI in the germline V gene. The chain's CDR3 is CASMMDPATDTQYF. CDR3 coding DNA: TGTGCCAGCATGATGGACCCCGCCACAGATACGCAGTATTTT.